The clone carrying this T cell receptor beta chain has ten or more counts. Regarding time point: persistent/refractory GD, antithyroid drugs over 5 years with positive TRAb. Extracted RNA from PBMCs served as the source of the TCR library. V shed 3 bases, J shed 5 bases, and the junction held 9 bases outside the gene matches. Germline V lookup: CDR1 MDHEN, CDR2 SYDVKM. This CDR3 comprises 15 residues. Arm-PCR of CDR3 regions and iRepertoire HTBI primers were the basis on which TCR beta libraries were built. TCRdb used MiXCR to reprocess the multiplex PCR reads, holding one entry per CDR3 protein. The sample contains around 450,000 distinct CDR3 sequences, around a fifth of which appear only once. This entry is derived from a study of regulatory T cells in long-lasting Graves disease.

The sequences come from peripheral blood mononuclear cells (PBMCs), collected when the disease was refractory, from a patient treated with antithyroid drugs. This receptor was taken from a female donor with Graves disease. The chain joins TRBV28 to TRBJ2-5; 7 bases are shared with TRBD1. CDR3 sequence (DNA): TGTGCCAGCAGTTTTTCGGGACAGCCATTGGAGACCCAGTACTTC. As protein: CASSFSGQPLETQYF. The variable domain in full, completed from reference TRBV28 and TRBJ2-5, reads DVKVTQSSRYLVKRTGEKVFLECVQDMDHENMFWYRQDPGLGLRLIYFSYDVKMKEKGDIPEGYSVSREKKERFSLILESASTNQTSMYLCASSFSGQPLETQYFGPGTRLLVL.